The 15 T cell receptor beta chains below come from one sample, sequenced in a study of T cells expressing NK-cell markers. TCRdb reanalyzed the 5' RACE reads, giving one entry per CDR3 protein sequence and no DNA. In total, the table holds over 350,000 distinct CDR3 sequences. What was sequenced was blood T cells: a sorted CD56 or NKG2C T cell subset, CD4+ or CD8+ T cells, or bulk PBMC T cells (not recorded which). The receptors were sampled from a woman aged 50 to 65 in good health.

The chain recombines TRBV5-1 with TRBJ1-1. The CDR3 runs to 15 residues. Per germline, CDR1 SGHRS and CDR2 YFSETQ. CDR3: CASSLQPGLHTEAFF.

The chain links TRBV2 to TRBJ1-2; TCRdb picks TRBD1, but there is no DNA to check that call. Germline CDR1 SNHLY, CDR2 FYNNEI. The CDR3 is 14 amino acids. The CDR3 loop is CASSGQGEEGGYTF.

The chain combines TRBV11-3 with TRBJ2-3; TCRdb's D gene call, TRBD2, goes unchecked for lack of DNA. The CDR3 covers 15 residues. In germline, CDR1 is SGHNT, CDR2 YENEEA. This CDR3 reads CASSSPGLFTDTQYF.

The chain has TRBV10-3 and TRBJ1-2; TCRdb proposes TRBD1, but this gene call is untestable without DNA. This CDR3 contains 13 residues. CDR1 is ENHRY and CDR2 is SYGVKD in the germline V gene. The CDR3 reads CAIGGQANYGYTF.

The rearrangement uses TRBV5-1 and TRBJ2-3; TCRdb selects TRBD2, and the lack of DNA leaves this call unchecked. Germline loops: CDR1 SGHRS, CDR2 YFSETQ. The CDR3 has 18 residues. The CDR3 reads CASSLAMAGILSTDTQYF.

The J gene is TRBJ1-5, the V gene TRBV30; TCRdb names TRBD1, which stays unverified in the absence of DNA. In germline, CDR1 is GTSNPN, CDR2 SVGIG (reference sequence). This CDR3 has 15 residues. The CDR3 is CAWSVGGTGHQPQHF.

The chain recombines TRBV20-1 with TRBJ2-7. CDR3 size: 14 residues. CDR1 and CDR2 from the germline V gene are DFQATT and SNEGSKA (reference sequence). The chain's CDR3 is CSARDRQGDYEQYF.

The chain employs TRBV20-1 and TRBJ1-2; absent DNA, TCRdb's TRBD1 call cannot be checked. This CDR3 is 16 amino acids long. Germline V CDR1 and CDR2: DFQATT, SNEGSKA (reference sequence). CDR3 amino acids: CSARDEWDRGVSGYTF.

The chain couples TRBV6-5 to TRBJ1-1; the TCRdb D gene call, TRBD1, has no DNA to confirm it. In germline, CDR1 is MNHEY, CDR2 SVGAGI. The CDR3 contains 13 residues. This CDR3 is CASGARRRTEAFF.

The genes are TRBV7-9 and TRBJ2-5; TCRdb names TRBD2, which stays unverified in the absence of DNA. This CDR3 spans 16 amino acids. The germline V gene encodes CDR1 SEHNR and CDR2 FQNEAQ (reference sequence). The CDR3 loop reads CASSLRLGLLKETQYF.

The rearrangement joins TRBV12-3 or TRBV12-4 to TRBJ1-1. This CDR3 is 16 amino acids long. CDR3 region: CASSTGSMRMNTEAFF.

CDR3 sequence: CATSEDIYNEQFF. This rearrangement joins TRBV24-1 to TRBJ2-1; lacking DNA, the TRBD1 call made by TCRdb goes unchecked. Germline values: CDR1 KGHDR, CDR2 SFDVKD. CDR3 length equals 13 residues.

The chain combines TRBV24-1 with TRBJ2-1; TCRdb indicates TRBD2, and absent DNA this call remains unverified. The germline gives CDR1 KGHDR, CDR2 SFDVKD. The CDR3 consists of 17 residues. CDR3: CATSDRTGLASYNEQFF.

The chain employs TRBV24-1 and TRBJ2-1. CDR3 length: 16 amino acids. Germline assignment: CDR1 KGHDR and CDR2 SFDVKD. The chain's CDR3 is CATSDRRPQIHNEQFF.

The rearrangement uses TRBV4-1 and TRBJ1-6; TCRdb gives TRBD1 as the D gene, but with no DNA this cannot be confirmed. This CDR3 is built from 13 residues. Per the germline V gene, CDR1 is MGHRA and CDR2 is YSYEKL. The CDR3 reads CASSQMGDSPLHF.